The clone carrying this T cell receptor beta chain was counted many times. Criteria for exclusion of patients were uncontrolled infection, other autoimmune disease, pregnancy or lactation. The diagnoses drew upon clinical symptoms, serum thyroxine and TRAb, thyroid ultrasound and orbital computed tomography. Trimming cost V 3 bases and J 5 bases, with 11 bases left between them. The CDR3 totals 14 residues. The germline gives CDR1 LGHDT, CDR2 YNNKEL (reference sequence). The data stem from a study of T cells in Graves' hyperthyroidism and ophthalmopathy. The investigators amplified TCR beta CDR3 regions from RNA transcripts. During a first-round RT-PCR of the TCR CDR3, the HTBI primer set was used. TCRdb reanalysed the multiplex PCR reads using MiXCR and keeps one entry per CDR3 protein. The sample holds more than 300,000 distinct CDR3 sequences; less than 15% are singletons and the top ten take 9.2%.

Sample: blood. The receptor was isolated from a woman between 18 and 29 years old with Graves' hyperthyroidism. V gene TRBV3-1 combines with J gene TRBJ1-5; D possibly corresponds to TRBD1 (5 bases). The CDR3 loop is CASSHTGGHQPQHF. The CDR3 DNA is TGTGCCAGCAGCCACACAGGTGGCCATCAGCCCCAGCATTTT.